The 14 T cell receptor beta chains below were found in one sample sequenced in a study of draining lymph node invasion in breast cancer. A single record per CDR3 protein comes from TCRdb applying MiXCR to the bulk RNA-seq reads. The table shows about 2,600 distinct CDR3 sequences, with around 67% occurring only once. Memory regulatory T cells were sorted as CD4+ CD45RA- CD25high cells. The sequenced sample was sorted memory Tregs from a lymph node. The receptors shown here come from a female donor with luminal breast cancer.

The chain carries TRBV6-5 and TRBJ1-5, with D possibly matching TRBD1 (5 bases). Trimming took 0 bases from V and 0 from J, leaving 21 bases between them. Germline CDR1 and CDR2: MNHEY and SVGAGI. The CDR3 is 20 amino acids. The CDR3 bases are TGTGCCAGCAGTTACTCGGTTGGGACCCCGAGAGGGCCTAGCAATCAGCCCCAGCATTTT. It translates to CASSYSVGTPRGPSNQPQHF.

The chain recombines TRBV24-1 with TRBJ2-6; D remains unclear. V dropped 4 bases and J dropped 8 bases, with 14 bases sitting between them. The V gene's germline CDR1 is KGHDR and CDR2 SFDVKD. The CDR3 is 15 amino acids. CDR3 protein: CATSDRRFSPNVLTF. DNA of the CDR3: TGTGCCACCAGTGACCGACGTTTCTCGCCCAACGTCCTGACTTTC.

Written as DNA, the CDR3 is TGTGCCAGCAGCCAAGATCCGGGCGGCGGCTATGGCTACACCTTC. Translating gives CASSQDPGGGYGYTF. This rearrangement joins TRBV4-2 to TRBJ1-2; D remains unclear. This CDR3 has 15 residues. Germline CDR1 and CDR2: LGHNA and YNFKEQ. The V end was cut by 0 bases, the J end by 4 bases, with 12 bases between.

This chain connects TRBV10-3 to TRBJ1-6; TRBD1 aligns across 10 bases. V shed 2 bases and J 11 bases; nucleotides not matched to a gene: 6. Germline V gene data show CDR1 as ENHRY and CDR2 as SYGVKD. CDR3 length: 15 residues. The CDR3 sequence is CAISEQGTGATPLHF. CDR3 DNA sequence: TGTGCCATCAGTGAGCAGGGGACAGGGGCTACACCCCTCCACTTT.

The gene calls are TRBV20-1 and TRBJ1-2, with unresolved D. CDR1 is DFQATT and CDR2 is SNEGSKA in the germline V gene (reference sequence). The ends were cut back, 6 bases at V and 2 bases at J, with 22 bases in the middle. This CDR3 has 16 amino acids. The CDR3 DNA is TGCAGTGCCCCTCTCCTACCCCGAGGGCCCAACTATGGCTACACCTTC. It encodes CSAPLLPRGPNYGYTF.

The chain uses TRBV9 and TRBJ2-7; 10 bases are shared with TRBD1. Germline V gene lookup returns CDR1 SGDLS and CDR2 YYNGEE. Unmatched junction bases numbered 9, after V lost 3 bases and J lost 6 bases. This CDR3 is built from 15 residues. The CDR3: CASSGTGTGESEQYF. The CDR3 DNA reads TGTGCCAGCAGCGGAACCGGGACAGGGGAGAGCGAGCAGTACTTC.

V is TRBV7-2 and J is TRBJ1-2; D not certain. The CDR3 has 15 residues. The V gene's germline CDR1 is SGHTA and CDR2 FQGNSA. Between the trimmed V and J ends, which lost 5 bases and 3 bases, there was a span of 16 bases. Here the CDR3 reads CASSPSFGADYGYTF. CDR3 sequence (DNA): TGTGCCAGCAGCCCCTCATTCGGCGCCGACTATGGCTACACCTTC.

This chain links TRBV19 with TRBJ1-6; possible D gene TRBD1, 5 bases. Germline-derived CDR1 and CDR2 are LNHDA and SQIVND (reference sequence). This CDR3 contains 14 residues. Between the trimmed V and J ends, which lost 7 bases and 7 bases, there was a span of 14 bases. For the CDR3, the DNA is TGTGCCAGTAAGCCGGGACGGAGAAATTCACCCCTCCACTTT. As protein: CASKPGRRNSPLHF.

J is TRBJ1-1 and V is TRBV5-1; no reliable D call. Between the trimmed V and J ends, which lost 4 bases and 0 bases, there was a span of 13 bases. CDR1 SGHRS and CDR2 YFSETQ come from the germline V gene. This CDR3 has 15 amino acids. The CDR3 region has the DNA TGCGCCAGCAGCCCCGATGTCAGCCTGAACACTGAAGCTTTCTTT. It codes for CASSPDVSLNTEAFF.

The genes are TRBV9 and TRBJ2-3; D gene ambiguous. The V and J ends lost 0 bases and 3 bases respectively, with 5 bases between them. The germline CDR1 and CDR2 sequences are SGDLS and YYNGEE. CDR3 length: 13 residues. CDR3 region: CASSVVPTDTQYF. CDR3 coding DNA: TGTGCCAGCAGCGTAGTCCCGACAGATACGCAGTATTTT.

CDR3: CASSLAGGGEQFF. CDR3 nucleotides: TGTGCCAGCAGCTTAGCGGGGGGCGGTGAGCAGTTCTTC. The chain couples TRBV11-1 to TRBJ2-1, with D perhaps given as TRBD1 or TRBD2 (6 bases each). This CDR3 has 13 residues. CDR1 is SGHAT and CDR2 is FQDESV in the germline V gene (reference sequence). The germline V and J ends were trimmed by 0 bases and 9 bases, with 9 bases remaining between them.

This chain links TRBV7-2 with TRBJ2-3; TRBD1 aligns across 7 bases. Germline V gene sequence: CDR1 SGHTA, CDR2 FQGNSA. This CDR3 spans 16 amino acids. With V trimmed by 1 base and J by 3 bases, 7 bases remained unmatched. The chain's CDR3 is CASSLEGTVKTDTQYF. DNA for the CDR3: TGTGCCAGCAGCTTAGAAGGGACAGTTAAGACAGATACGCAGTATTTT.

V usage is TRBV7-9 and J usage is TRBJ1-2, with 8 bases matching TRBD1. V was clipped by 5 bases and J by 5 bases; unmatched bases: 13. The CDR3 is 16 residues long. Germline loops: CDR1 SEHNR, CDR2 FQNEAQ (reference sequence). CDR3 coding DNA: TGTGCCAGCAGCATACCTACCATAGGACAGGGATATGGCTACACCTTC. Its translation: CASSIPTIGQGYGYTF.

As DNA, the CDR3 is TGTGCCAGCAGCTTAGACCGGGCAGCCTACGAGCAGTACTTC. Translation: CASSLDRAAYEQYF. The genes are TRBV11-2 and TRBJ2-7; no firm D call. Trimming shortened V by 0 bases and J by 2 bases, and 8 bases separated the two germline ends. The CDR3 is 14 amino acids. Per germline, CDR1 SGHAT and CDR2 FQNNGV.